The 20 T cell receptor beta chains below come from one sample, sequenced in a study of blood T cells in healthy people across ages. Then a second PCR, running roughly 6 to 11 cycles, was carried out with a sample-barcoded 5' primer and a J-beta primer mix. Each CDR3 protein gets one entry after TCRdb re-called the 5' RACE reads with MiXCR. The sample yields 800,000 to 1,300,000 distinct CDR3 sequences, about 25% seen once. Another study also made use of these data, one on T cells of mothers and their children.

Sequences were obtained from blood. The receptors stem from a girl under 10 years old in good health.

This clonotype appeared a few times. The rearrangement uses TRBV6-2 or TRBV6-3 and TRBJ2-1, with D unclear. The CDR3 has 15 residues. CDR1 is MNHEY, CDR2 SVGEGT, per germline. Trimming removed 0 bases at V and 6 bases at J, with 12 bases between. The DNA for the CDR3 is TGTGCCAGCAGTTACTCGGTCGGCGAAGGCAATGAGCAGTTCTTC. It codes for CASSYSVGEGNEQFF.

The rearrangement links TRBV18 to TRBJ1-4; D is ambiguous. The CDR3 covers 12 residues. The V and J ends lost 2 bases and 6 bases respectively, with 4 bases between them. In germline, CDR1 is KGHSH, CDR2 LQKENI. In nucleotides, the CDR3 is TGTGCCAGCTCACCAGGCCATGAAAAACTGTTTTTT. Amino acids: CASSPGHEKLFF. The full variable domain, completed using reference TRBV18 and TRBJ1-4, is NAGVMQNPRHLVRRRGQEARLRCSPMKGHSHVYWYRQLPEEGLKFMVYLQKENIIDESGMPKERFSAEFPKEGPSILRIQQVVRGDSAAYFCASSPGHEKLFFGSGTQLSVL.

The chain recombines TRBV6-6 with TRBJ2-7; D possibly corresponds to TRBD2 (5 bases). V gave up 0 bases and J gave up 6 bases, with 9 bases separating them. The CDR3 has 13 amino acids. Germline loops: CDR1 MNHNY, CDR2 SVGAGI (reference sequence). The DNA of the CDR3 is TGTGCCAGCAGTTACTCCTACGCGGGCGAGCAGTACTTC. Its translation: CASSYSYAGEQYF.

This clonotype was detected ten times or more. The chain joins TRBV4-2 to TRBJ1-4; possible D gene TRBD1, 5 bases. Trimming removed 6 bases from V and 0 bases from J, with 5 bases in between. This CDR3 is 13 amino acids long. From germline, CDR1 is LGHNA and CDR2 YNFKEQ. CDR3 protein: CASRQATNEKLFF. CDR3 bases: TGTGCCAGCAGACAGGCAACTAATGAAAAACTGTTTTTT.

The V call is TRBV29-1, the J call TRBJ2-5, with TRBD1 as a possible D gene (6 bases). Gene TRBJ2-7 matches the end of the DNA better, so the J call may be wrong. The CDR3 is 13 residues long. Per the germline V gene, CDR1 is SQVTM and CDR2 is ANQGSEA. CDR3 in DNA: TGCAGCGTTCTCAAACAGGGCGGAGGCGAGCAGTACTTC. It specifies CSVLKQGGGEQYF.

A few counts support this clonotype. The rearrangement uses TRBV5-1 and TRBJ2-1; TRBD2 agrees at 7 bases. The CDR3 covers 16 residues. Germline CDR1 reads SGHRS; CDR2 reads YFSETQ. Unmatched junction bases numbered 12, after V lost 1 base and J lost 8 bases. The CDR3 region has the DNA TGCGCCAGCAGCTTGACAGCGGGATTCCTCAGTGATGAGCAGTTCTTC. This translates into CASSLTAGFLSDEQFF.

The chain couples TRBV10-1 to TRBJ2-5; TRBD1 aligns across 10 bases. CDR1 is WNHNN and CDR2 is SYGVQD in the germline V gene (reference sequence). The V gene end was trimmed by 0 bases and the J gene end by 4 bases; junction bases not matched to a gene: 5. The CDR3 is 16 amino acids. The CDR3 loop reads CASSESGTGVAETQYF. CDR3 nucleotide sequence: TGCGCCAGCAGTGAGTCAGGGACAGGGGTTGCAGAGACCCAGTACTTC.

The genes are TRBV6-2 or TRBV6-3 and TRBJ1-2; weak D call: TRBD1 (6 bases). The V gene lost 4 bases and the J gene lost 6 bases, with 9 bases spanning the gap. The CDR3 is 12 residues long. Germline CDR1 is MNHEY and CDR2 is SVGEGT. The CDR3 here is CASSLYRDGYTF. DNA for the CDR3: TGTGCCAGCAGTTTGTACAGGGATGGCTACACCTTC.

This chain joins TRBV5-1 and TRBJ2-3; 8 bases match TRBD2. J gave up 4 bases and V 0 bases, and 7 bases lay outside the gene matches. The CDR3 is 16 residues long. Germline V CDR1 and CDR2: SGHRS, YFSETQ. CDR3 amino acids: CASSLVSGGEADTQYF. CDR3 nucleotides: TGCGCCAGCAGCTTGGTGTCGGGAGGGGAAGCAGATACGCAGTATTTT.

This clonotype has just a few counts. This chain connects TRBV28 to TRBJ2-4; 9 bases align to TRBD1. The CDR3 runs to 16 residues. V lost 2 bases and J lost 7; bases outside the gene matches: 9. CDR1 and CDR2 (germline): MDHEN, SYDVKM. CDR3 in DNA: TGTGCCAGCAGTTTACCCGGACAGGGGCTCCGCAACATTCAGTACTTC. Protein product: CASSLPGQGLRNIQYF.

This clonotype was picked up a small number of times. The V call is TRBV20-1, the J call TRBJ2-4; TRBD1 might be the D (5 bases). CDR1 DFQATT and CDR2 SNEGSKA come from the germline V gene (reference sequence). V lost 6 bases, J lost 0 bases, and 9 bases lay in between. The CDR3 totals 13 residues. In DNA, the CDR3 is TGCAGTGCGAAAGGGGTAGCCAAAAACATTCAGTACTTC. Translated: CSAKGVAKNIQYF.

In its sample, this clonotype was seen a few times. The V gene is TRBV12-3 or TRBV12-4, the J gene TRBJ2-7; perhaps TRBD2 as D (6 bases). Trimming pared 4 bases from V and 3 bases from J, leaving 16 bases between. The CDR3 runs 15 residues. The DNA for the CDR3 is TGTGCCAGCAGTTCCCCCGGGAGCGGCCTCTACGAGCAGTACTTC. Amino acids: CASSSPGSGLYEQYF.

This rearrangement joins TRBV6-2 or TRBV6-3 to TRBJ2-1; no clear D gene. The length of the CDR3 is 17 residues. The germline gives CDR1 MNHEY, CDR2 SVGEGT. The V end was cut by 2 bases, the J end by 2 bases, with 16 bases between. The CDR3 region is CASSYPPAGITYNEQFF. Here the CDR3 DNA reads TGTGCCAGCAGTTACCCCCCTGCAGGTATAACCTACAATGAGCAGTTCTTC.

This chain links TRBV4-1 with TRBJ2-5; D possibly corresponds to TRBD2 (6 bases). CDR1 and CDR2 (germline): MGHRA, YSYEKL. The CDR3 loop spans 15 amino acids. V was shortened by 6 bases and J by 11 bases, with 25 bases between the two germline ends. The CDR3 region is CASSPGPGGKYVQYF. Here the CDR3 DNA reads TGCGCCAGCAGTCCTGGTCCTGGCGGGAAATATGTGCAGTACTTC.

In this sample, this clonotype turned up a few times. The chain links TRBV29-1 to TRBJ2-5, with a possible D match to TRBD1 (5 bases). V shed 8 bases and J shed 3 bases, with 16 bases lying between them. The CDR3 is made up of 13 amino acids. Germline V gene data show CDR1 as SQVTM and CDR2 as ANQGSEA. The CDR3 nucleotides read TGCAGCATGACAGTAAGACTCGAAGAGACCCAGTACTTC. The encoded protein is CSMTVRLEETQYF.

This chain uses TRBV27 with TRBJ1-1; the D is unclear. Germline-derived CDR1 and CDR2 are MNHEY and SMNVEV (reference sequence). The ends were cut back, 4 bases at V and 1 base at J, with 16 bases in the middle. This CDR3 region has 16 residues. The CDR3 protein is CASSSPTSIGNTEAFF. The CDR3 DNA reads as TGTGCCAGCAGTTCCCCCACGTCCATTGGGAACACTGAAGCTTTCTTT.

The chain links TRBV9 to TRBJ2-6; the match to TRBD1 covers 7 bases. Per germline, CDR1 SGDLS and CDR2 YYNGEE. This CDR3 has 15 residues. V lost 5 bases to trimming and J lost 2 bases; unmatched junction nucleotides: 4. CDR3 sequence reads: CASRKDRAGANVLTF. For the CDR3, the DNA is TGTGCCAGCAGGAAAGACAGGGCTGGGGCCAACGTCCTGACTTTC.

The CDR3 sequence is CASSLHRFYEQYF. The CDR3 nucleotides are TGTGCCAGCAGTTTACACAGGTTCTACGAGCAGTACTTC. The V and J genes are TRBV27 and TRBJ2-7, with a weak D call TRBD1 (5 bases). The CDR3 has 13 amino acids. Trimming removed 2 bases at V and 3 bases at J, with 8 bases between. Germline V CDR1 and CDR2: MNHEY, SMNVEV (reference sequence).

This chain joins TRBV7-8 and TRBJ1-4, with TRBD1 matching over 7 bases. The CDR3 consists of 16 residues. CDR1 and CDR2 from the germline V gene are SGHVS and FQNEAQ. The junction had 15 bases not matched to a gene; V was cut back by 4 bases and J by 10 bases. DNA for the CDR3: TGTGCCAGCAGCTCCTGGACCGGGACAGAGGTTGCAAAACTGTTTTTT. This gives the protein CASSSWTGTEVAKLFF.

This clonotype has more than one count but fewer than ten. This sequence joins TRBV3-1 and TRBJ2-5; 11 bases map to TRBD2. This CDR3 has 16 residues. V lost 3 bases and J lost 1; bases outside the gene matches: 4. The germline CDR1 and CDR2 sequences are LGHDT and YNNKEL (reference sequence). CDR3 coding DNA: TGTGCCAGCAGCCACATACTAGCGGGGGCCCAAGAGACCCAGTACTTC. Encoded protein: CASSHILAGAQETQYF.